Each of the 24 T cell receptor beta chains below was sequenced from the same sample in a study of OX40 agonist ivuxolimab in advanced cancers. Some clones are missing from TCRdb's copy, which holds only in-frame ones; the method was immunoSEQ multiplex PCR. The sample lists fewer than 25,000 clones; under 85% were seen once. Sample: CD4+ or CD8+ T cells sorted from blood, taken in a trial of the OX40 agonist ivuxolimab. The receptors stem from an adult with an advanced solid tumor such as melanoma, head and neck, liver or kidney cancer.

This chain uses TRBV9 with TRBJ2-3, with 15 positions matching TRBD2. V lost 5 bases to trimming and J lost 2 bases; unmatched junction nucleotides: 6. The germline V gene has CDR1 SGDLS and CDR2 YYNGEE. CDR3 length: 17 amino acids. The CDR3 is CASRPRTSGGDTDTQYF. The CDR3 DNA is TGTGCCAGCAGACCTAGGACTAGCGGGGGGGACACAGATACGCAGTATTTT.

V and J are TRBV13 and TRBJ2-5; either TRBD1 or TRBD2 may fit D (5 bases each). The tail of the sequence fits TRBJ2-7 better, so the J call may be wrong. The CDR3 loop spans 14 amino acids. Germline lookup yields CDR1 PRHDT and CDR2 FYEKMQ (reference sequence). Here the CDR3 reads CASSPRDVSYEQYF. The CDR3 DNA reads TGTGCCAGCAGCCCCCGGGACGTCTCCTACGAGCAGTACTTC.

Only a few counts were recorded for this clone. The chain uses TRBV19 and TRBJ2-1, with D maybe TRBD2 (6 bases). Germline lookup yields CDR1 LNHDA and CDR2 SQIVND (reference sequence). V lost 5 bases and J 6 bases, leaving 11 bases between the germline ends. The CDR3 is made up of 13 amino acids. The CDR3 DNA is TGTGCCAGTAGTGCGGGACGGATCAATGAGCAGTTCTTC. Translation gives CASSAGRINEQFF. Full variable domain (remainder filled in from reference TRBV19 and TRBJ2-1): DGGITQSPKYLFRKEGQNVTLSCEQNLNHDAMYWYRQDPGQGLRLIYYSQIVNDFQKGDIAEGYSVSREKKESFPLTVTSAQKNPTAFYLCASSAGRINEQFFGPGTRLTVL.

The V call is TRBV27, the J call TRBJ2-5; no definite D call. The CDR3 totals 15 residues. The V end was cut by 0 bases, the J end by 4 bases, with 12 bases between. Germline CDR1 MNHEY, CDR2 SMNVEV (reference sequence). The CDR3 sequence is CASSLSNTWGETQYF. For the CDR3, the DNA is TGTGCCAGCAGTTTATCTAACACTTGGGGAGAGACCCAGTACTTC.

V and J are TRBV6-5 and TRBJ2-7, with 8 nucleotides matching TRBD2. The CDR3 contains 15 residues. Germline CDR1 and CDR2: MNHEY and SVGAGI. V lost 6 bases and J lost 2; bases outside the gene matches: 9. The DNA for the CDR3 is TGTGCCAGCAGCCCCGGGAGGGGGGGCCCCTACGAGCAGTACTTC. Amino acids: CASSPGRGGPYEQYF.

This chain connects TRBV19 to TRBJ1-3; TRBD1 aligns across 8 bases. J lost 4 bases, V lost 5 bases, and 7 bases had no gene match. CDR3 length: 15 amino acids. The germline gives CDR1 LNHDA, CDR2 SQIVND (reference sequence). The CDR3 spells CASSETTGVGNTIYF. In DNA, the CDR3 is TGTGCCAGTAGTGAAACGACAGGGGTCGGAAACACCATATATTTT.

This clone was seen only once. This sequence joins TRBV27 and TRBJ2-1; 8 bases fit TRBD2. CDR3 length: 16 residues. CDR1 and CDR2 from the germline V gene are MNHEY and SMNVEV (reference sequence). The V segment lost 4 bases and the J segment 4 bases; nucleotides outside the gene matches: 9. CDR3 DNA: TGTGCCAGCAGTTCCGGGACTGCGGGGGGATACAATGAGCAGTTCTTC. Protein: CASSSGTAGGYNEQFF.

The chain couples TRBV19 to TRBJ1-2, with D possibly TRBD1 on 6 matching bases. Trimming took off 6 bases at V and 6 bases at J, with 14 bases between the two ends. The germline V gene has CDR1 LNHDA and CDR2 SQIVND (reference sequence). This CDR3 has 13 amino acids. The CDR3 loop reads CASRIGQSNGYTF. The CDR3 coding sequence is TGTGCCAGTAGAATCGGACAGTCCAATGGCTACACCTTC. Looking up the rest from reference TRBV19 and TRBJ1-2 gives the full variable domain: DGGITQSPKYLFRKEGQNVTLSCEQNLNHDAMYWYRQDPGQGLRLIYYSQIVNDFQKGDIAEGYSVSREKKESFPLTVTSAQKNPTAFYLCASRIGQSNGYTFGSGTRLTVV.

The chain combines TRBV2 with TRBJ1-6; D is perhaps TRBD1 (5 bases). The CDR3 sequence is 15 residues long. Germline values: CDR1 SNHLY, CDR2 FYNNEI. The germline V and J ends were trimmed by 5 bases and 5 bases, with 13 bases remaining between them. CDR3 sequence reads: CASSFRGTDNSPLHF. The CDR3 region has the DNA TGTGCCAGCAGTTTCCGGGGGACCGATAATTCACCCCTCCACTTT.

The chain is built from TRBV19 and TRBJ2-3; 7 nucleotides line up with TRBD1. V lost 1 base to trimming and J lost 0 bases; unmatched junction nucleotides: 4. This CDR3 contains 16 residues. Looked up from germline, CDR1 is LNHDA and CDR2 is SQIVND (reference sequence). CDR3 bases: TGTGCCAGTAGTATAGCGGACAGGCCTAGCACAGATACGCAGTATTTT. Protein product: CASSIADRPSTDTQYF. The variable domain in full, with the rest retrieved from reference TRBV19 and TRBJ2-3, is DGGITQSPKYLFRKEGQNVTLSCEQNLNHDAMYWYRQDPGQGLRLIYYSQIVNDFQKGDIAEGYSVSREKKESFPLTVTSAQKNPTAFYLCASSIADRPSTDTQYFGPGTRLTVL.

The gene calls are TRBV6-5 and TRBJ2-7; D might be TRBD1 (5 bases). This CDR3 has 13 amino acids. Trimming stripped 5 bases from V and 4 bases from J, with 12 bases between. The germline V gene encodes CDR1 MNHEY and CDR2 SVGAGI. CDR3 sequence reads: CASSPRERYEQYF. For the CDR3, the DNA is TGTGCCAGCAGTCCCAGGGAAAGATACGAGCAGTACTTC.

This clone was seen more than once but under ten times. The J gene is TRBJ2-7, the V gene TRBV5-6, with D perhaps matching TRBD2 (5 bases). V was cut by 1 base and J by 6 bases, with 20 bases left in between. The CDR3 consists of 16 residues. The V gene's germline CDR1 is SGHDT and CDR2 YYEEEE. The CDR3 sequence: CASSLRGSRLHFEQYF. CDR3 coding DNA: TGTGCCAGCAGCTTGAGAGGGTCCCGACTACACTTCGAGCAGTACTTC.

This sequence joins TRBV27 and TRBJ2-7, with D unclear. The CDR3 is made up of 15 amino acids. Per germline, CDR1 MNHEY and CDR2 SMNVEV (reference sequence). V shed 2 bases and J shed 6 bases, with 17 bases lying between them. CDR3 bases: TGTGCCAGCAGTTTAGCCAACGTAGACACGACCGAGCAGTACTTC. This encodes CASSLANVDTTEQYF.

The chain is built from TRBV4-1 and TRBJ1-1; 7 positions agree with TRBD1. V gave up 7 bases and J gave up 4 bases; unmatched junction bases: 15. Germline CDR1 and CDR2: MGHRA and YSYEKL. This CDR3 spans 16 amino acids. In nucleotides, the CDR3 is TGCGCCAGCACCCGGGACAGTGGGAGAGGTGGCACTGAAGCTTTCTTT. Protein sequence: CASTRDSGRGGTEAFF.

The CDR3: CASTTRETEAFF. DNA of the CDR3: TGTGCCAGCACAACCAGGGAAACTGAAGCTTTCTTT. The V gene is TRBV7-2, the J gene TRBJ1-1; tentatively, D is TRBD1 (5 bases). CDR3 length: 12 residues. V dropped 7 bases and J dropped 5 bases, with 11 bases sitting between them. Germline V gives CDR1 SGHTA, CDR2 FQGNSA. Complete variable domain (other parts from reference TRBV7-2 and TRBJ1-1): GAGVSQSPSNKVTEKGKDVELRCDPISGHTALYWYRQSLGQGLEFLIYFQGNSAPDKSGLPSDRFSAERTGGSVSTLTIQRTQQEDSAVYLCASTTRETEAFFGQGTRLTVV.

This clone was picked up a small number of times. CDR3 nucleotides: TGTGCCAGTAGTATAGGAGTCGGGACCGGGCAGTACTTC. This encodes CASSIGVGTGQYF. The chain has TRBV19 and TRBJ2-7; D is perhaps TRBD1 or TRBD2 (5 bases each). The CDR3 has 13 residues. Per germline, CDR1 LNHDA and CDR2 SQIVND (reference sequence). V was shortened by 1 base and J by 9 bases, with 13 bases between the two germline ends.

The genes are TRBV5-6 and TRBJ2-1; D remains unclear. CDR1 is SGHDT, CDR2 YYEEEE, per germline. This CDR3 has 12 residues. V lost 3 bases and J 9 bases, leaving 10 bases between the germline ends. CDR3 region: CASSSTLGEQFF. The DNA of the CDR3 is TGTGCCAGCAGCTCGACACTGGGTGAGCAGTTCTTC.

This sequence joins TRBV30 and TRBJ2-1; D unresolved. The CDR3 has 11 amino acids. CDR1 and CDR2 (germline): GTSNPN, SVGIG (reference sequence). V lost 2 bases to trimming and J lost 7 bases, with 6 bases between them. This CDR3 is CAWSLINEQFF. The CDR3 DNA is TGTGCCTGGAGTCTAATAAATGAGCAGTTCTTC.

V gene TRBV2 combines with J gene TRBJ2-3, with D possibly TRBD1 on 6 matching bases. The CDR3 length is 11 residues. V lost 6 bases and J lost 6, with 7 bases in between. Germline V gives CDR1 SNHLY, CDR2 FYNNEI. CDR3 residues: CASSQGDTQYF. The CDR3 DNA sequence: TGTGCCAGCAGCCAGGGGGATACGCAGTATTTT.

The CDR3, as DNA: TGTGCCAGTAGTATCCAGACGAACGGGGAGCTGTTTTTT. It encodes CASSIQTNGELFF. This chain links TRBV19 with TRBJ2-2; D not certain. Looked up from germline, CDR1 is LNHDA and CDR2 is SQIVND (reference sequence). The CDR3 loop spans 13 amino acids. The germline V and J ends were trimmed by 3 bases and 7 bases, with 9 bases remaining between them. Looking up the rest from reference TRBV19 and TRBJ2-2 gives the full variable domain: DGGITQSPKYLFRKEGQNVTLSCEQNLNHDAMYWYRQDPGQGLRLIYYSQIVNDFQKGDIAEGYSVSREKKESFPLTVTSAQKNPTAFYLCASSIQTNGELFFGEGSRLTVL.

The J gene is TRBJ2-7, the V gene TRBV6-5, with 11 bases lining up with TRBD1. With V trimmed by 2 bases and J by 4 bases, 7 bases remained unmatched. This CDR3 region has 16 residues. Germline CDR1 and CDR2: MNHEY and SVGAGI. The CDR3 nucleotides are TGTGCCAGCAGTTACACGGGGACAGGGGGTGATTACGAGCAGTACTTC. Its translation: CASSYTGTGGDYEQYF.

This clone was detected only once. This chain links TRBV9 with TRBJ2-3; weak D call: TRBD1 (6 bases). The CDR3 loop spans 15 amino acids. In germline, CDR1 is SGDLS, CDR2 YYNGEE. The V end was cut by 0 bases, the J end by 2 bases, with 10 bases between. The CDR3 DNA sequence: TGTGCCAGCAGCGTAGCGGGGACAACCACAGATACGCAGTATTTT. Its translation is CASSVAGTTTDTQYF. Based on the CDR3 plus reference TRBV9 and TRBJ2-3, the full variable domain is DSGVTQTPKHLITATGQRVTLRCSPRSGDLSVYWYQQSLDQGLQFLIQYYNGEERAKGNILERFSAQQFPDLHSELNLSSLELGDSALYFCASSVAGTTTDTQYFGPGTRLTVL.

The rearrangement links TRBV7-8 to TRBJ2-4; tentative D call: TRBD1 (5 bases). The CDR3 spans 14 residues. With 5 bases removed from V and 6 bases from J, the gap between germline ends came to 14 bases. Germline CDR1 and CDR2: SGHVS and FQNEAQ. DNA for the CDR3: TGTGCCAGCAGCAACAGGCAGGGAATAAACATTCAGTACTTC. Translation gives CASSNRQGINIQYF.

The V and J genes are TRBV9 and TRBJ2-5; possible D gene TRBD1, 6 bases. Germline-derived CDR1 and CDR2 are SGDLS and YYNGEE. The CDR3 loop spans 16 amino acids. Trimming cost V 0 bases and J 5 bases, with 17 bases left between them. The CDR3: CASSVGSRGGPETQYF. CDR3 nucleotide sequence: TGTGCCAGCAGCGTAGGGAGTCGTGGGGGCCCGGAGACCCAGTACTTC.